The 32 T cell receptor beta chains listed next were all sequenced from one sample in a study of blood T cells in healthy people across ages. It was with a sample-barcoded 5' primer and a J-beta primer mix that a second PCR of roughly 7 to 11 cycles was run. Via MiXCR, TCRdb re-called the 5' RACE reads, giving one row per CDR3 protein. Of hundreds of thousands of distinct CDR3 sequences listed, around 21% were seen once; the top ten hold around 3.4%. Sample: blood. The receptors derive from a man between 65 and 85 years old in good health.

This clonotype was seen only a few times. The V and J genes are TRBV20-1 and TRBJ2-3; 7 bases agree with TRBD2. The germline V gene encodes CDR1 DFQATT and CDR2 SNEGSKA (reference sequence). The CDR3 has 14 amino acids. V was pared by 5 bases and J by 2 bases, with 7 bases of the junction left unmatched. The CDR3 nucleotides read TGCAGTGCTTGGCTAGCGGAGGCCACAGATACGCAGTATTTT. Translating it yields CSAWLAEATDTQYF.

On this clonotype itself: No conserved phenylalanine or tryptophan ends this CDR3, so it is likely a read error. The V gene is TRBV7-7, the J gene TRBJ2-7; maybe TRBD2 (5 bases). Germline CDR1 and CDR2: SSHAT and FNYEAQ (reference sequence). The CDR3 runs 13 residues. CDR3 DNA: TGTGCTAGCAGCTTAGCGCTCGACTACGAGCAGTACTCC. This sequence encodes CASSLALDYEQYS.

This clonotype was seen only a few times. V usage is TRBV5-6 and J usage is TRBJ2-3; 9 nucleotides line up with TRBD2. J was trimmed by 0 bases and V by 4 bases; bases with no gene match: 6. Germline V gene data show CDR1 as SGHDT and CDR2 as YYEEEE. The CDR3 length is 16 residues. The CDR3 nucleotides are TGTGCCAGCAGCAGGTTGCTAGCGGGGAGCACAGATACGCAGTATTTT. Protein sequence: CASSRLLAGSTDTQYF.

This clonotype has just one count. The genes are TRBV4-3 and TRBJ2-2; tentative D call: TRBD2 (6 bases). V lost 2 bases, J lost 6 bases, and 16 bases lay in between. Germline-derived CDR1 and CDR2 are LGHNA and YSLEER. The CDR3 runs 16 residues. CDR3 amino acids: CASSQNPTREAGELFF. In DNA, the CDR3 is TGCGCCAGCAGCCAAAACCCCACGCGGGAAGCCGGGGAGCTGTTTTTT.

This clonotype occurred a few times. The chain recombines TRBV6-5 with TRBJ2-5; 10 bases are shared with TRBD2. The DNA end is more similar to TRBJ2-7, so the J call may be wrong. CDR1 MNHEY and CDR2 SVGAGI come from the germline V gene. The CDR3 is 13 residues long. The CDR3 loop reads CASVGLAGAEQYF. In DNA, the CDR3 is TGTGCCAGCGTTGGCCTAGCGGGAGCCGAGCAGTACTTC.

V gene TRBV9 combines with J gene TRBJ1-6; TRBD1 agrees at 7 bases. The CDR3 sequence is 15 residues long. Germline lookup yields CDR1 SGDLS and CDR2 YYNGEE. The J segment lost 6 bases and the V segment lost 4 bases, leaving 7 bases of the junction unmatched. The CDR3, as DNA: TGTGCCAGCAGCCCTAGCACAGGGGCTAATTCACCCCTCCACTTT. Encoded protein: CASSPSTGANSPLHF. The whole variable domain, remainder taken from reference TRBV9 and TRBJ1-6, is DSGVTQTPKHLITATGQRVTLRCSPRSGDLSVYWYQQSLDQGLQFLIQYYNGEERAKGNILERFSAQQFPDLHSELNLSSLELGDSALYFCASSPSTGANSPLHFGNGTRLTVT.

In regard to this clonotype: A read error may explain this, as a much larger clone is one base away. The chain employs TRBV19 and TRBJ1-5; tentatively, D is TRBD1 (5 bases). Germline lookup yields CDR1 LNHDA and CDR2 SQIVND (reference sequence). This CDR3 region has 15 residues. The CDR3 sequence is CASSIAGLGFQAQHF. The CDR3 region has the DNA TGTGCCAGTAGTATAGCAGGGCTAGGGTTTCAGGCCCAGCATTTT.

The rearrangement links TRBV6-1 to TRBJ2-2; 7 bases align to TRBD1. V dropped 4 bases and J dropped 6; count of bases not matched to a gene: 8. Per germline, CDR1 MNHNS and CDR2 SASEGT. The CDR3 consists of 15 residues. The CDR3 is CASSATGQLSGELFF. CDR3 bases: TGTGCCAGCAGTGCCACGGGACAGCTATCCGGGGAGCTGTTTTTT.

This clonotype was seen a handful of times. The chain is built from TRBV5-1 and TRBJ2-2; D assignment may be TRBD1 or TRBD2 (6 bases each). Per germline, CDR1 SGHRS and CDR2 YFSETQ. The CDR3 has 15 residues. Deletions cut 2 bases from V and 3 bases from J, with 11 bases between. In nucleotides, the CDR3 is TGCGCCAGCAGCTTACCGGGGGCTGACACCGGGGAGCTGTTTTTT. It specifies CASSLPGADTGELFF.

CDR3 in DNA: TGCGCCAGCAGCCAAGGTCCAACGGGACAGGGTGGCTACACCTTC. This translates into CASSQGPTGQGGYTF. The chain links TRBV4-3 to TRBJ1-2; 9 bases are a match to TRBD1. Losses at the gene ends were 1 base for V and 7 bases for J; bases not matched to a gene: 7. The CDR3 spans 15 residues. Germline assignment: CDR1 LGHNA and CDR2 YSLEER.

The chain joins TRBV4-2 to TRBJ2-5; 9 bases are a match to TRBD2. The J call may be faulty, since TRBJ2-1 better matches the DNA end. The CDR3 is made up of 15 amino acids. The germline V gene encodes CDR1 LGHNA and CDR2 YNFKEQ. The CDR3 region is CASSYSGSFSNEQFF. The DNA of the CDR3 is TGTGCCAGCAGTTATAGCGGGAGCTTTAGCAATGAGCAGTTCTTC.

CDR3 sequence reads: CSARVSGTANSPLHF. Here the CDR3 DNA reads TGCAGTGCTAGAGTTTCCGGGACAGCAAATTCACCCCTCCACTTT. The chain links TRBV20-1 to TRBJ1-6, with 7 bases lining up with TRBD1. Trimming at V came to 1 base and at J to 7 bases, leaving 7 bases not matched to a gene. The V gene's germline CDR1 is DFQATT and CDR2 SNEGSKA (reference sequence). The CDR3 has 15 amino acids.

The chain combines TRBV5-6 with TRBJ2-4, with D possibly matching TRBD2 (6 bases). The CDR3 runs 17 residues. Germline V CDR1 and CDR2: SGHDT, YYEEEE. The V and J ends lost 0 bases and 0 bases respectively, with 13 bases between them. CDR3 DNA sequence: TGTGCCAGCAGCTTGGCCACTAGCCAGATAGCCAAAAACATTCAGTACTTC. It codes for CASSLATSQIAKNIQYF.

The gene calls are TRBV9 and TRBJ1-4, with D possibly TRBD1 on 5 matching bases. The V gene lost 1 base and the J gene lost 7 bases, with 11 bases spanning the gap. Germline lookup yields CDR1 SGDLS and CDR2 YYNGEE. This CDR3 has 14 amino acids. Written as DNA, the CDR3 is TGTGCCAGCAGCGTAAATCAGGGAGGTGAAAAACTGTTTTTT. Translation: CASSVNQGGEKLFF. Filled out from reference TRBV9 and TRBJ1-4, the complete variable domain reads DSGVTQTPKHLITATGQRVTLRCSPRSGDLSVYWYQQSLDQGLQFLIQYYNGEERAKGNILERFSAQQFPDLHSELNLSSLELGDSALYFCASSVNQGGEKLFFGSGTQLSVL.

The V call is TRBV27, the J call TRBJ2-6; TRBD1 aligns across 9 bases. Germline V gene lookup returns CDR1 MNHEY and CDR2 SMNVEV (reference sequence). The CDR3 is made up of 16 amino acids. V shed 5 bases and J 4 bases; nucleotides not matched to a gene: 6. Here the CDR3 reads CASSMGTGTGANVLTF. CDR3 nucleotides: TGTGCCAGCAGTATGGGGACAGGGACCGGGGCCAACGTCCTGACTTTC.

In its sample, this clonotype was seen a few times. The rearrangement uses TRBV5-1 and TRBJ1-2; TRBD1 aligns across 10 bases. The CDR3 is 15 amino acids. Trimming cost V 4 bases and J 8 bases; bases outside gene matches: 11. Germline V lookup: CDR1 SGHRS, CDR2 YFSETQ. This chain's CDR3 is CASSALGQGVYGYTF. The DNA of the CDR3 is TGCGCCAGCAGCGCACTAGGACAGGGGGTCTACGGCTACACCTTC.

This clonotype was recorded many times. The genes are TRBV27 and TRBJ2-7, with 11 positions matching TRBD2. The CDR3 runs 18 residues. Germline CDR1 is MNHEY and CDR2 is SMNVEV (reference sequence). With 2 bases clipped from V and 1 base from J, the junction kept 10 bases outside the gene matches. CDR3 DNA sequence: TGTGCCAGCAGTTTAGGCGAACTAGCGGGAGCCAATTCCTACGAGCAGTACTTC. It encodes CASSLGELAGANSYEQYF.

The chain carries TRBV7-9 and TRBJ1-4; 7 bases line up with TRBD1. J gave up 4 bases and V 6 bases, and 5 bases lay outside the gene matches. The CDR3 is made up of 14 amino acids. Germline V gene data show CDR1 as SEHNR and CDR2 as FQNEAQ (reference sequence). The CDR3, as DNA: TGTGCCAGCAGACGGACAGGCGTTAATGAAAAACTGTTTTTT. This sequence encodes CASRRTGVNEKLFF.

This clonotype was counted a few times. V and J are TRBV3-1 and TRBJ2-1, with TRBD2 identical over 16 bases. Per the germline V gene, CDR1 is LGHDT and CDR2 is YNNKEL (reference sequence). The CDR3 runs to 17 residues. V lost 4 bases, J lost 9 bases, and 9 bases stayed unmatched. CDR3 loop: CASSRHAGTSGRVEQFF. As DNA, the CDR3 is TGTGCCAGCAGCCGACATGCCGGGACTAGCGGGAGGGTTGAGCAGTTCTTC.

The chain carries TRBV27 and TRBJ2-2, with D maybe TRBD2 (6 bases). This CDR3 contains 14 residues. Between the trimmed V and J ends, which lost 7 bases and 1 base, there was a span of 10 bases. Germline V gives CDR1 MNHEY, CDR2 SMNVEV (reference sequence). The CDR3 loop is CASKIAENTGELFF. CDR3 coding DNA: TGTGCCAGCAAGATAGCGGAGAACACCGGGGAGCTGTTTTTT.

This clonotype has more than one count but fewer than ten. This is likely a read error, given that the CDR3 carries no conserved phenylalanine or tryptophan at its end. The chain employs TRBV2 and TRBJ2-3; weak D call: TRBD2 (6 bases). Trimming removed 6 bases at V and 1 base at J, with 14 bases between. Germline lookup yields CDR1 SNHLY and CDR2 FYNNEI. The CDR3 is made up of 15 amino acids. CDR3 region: CASRLSGLGTDTQYL. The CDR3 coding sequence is TGTGCCAGCAGGCTCTCGGGACTGGGCACAGATACGCAGTATCTT.

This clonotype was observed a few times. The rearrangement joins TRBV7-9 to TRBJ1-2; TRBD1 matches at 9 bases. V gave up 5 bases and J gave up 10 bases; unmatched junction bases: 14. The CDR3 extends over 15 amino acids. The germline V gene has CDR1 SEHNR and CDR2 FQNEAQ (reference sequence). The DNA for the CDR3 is TGTGCCAGCAGCCCATCCGGGACAGGGAACTACGACTACACCTTC. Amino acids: CASSPSGTGNYDYTF. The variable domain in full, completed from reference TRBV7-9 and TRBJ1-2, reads DTGVSQNPRHKITKRGQNVTFRCDPISEHNRLYWYRQTLGQGPEFLTYFQNEAQLEKSRLLSDRFSAERPKGSFSTLEIQRTEQGDSAMYLCASSPSGTGNYDYTFGSGTRLTVV.

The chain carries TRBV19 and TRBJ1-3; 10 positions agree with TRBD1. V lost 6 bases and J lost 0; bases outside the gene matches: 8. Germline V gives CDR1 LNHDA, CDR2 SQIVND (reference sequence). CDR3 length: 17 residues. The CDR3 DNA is TGTGCCAGTAGAAGGGGACAGGGGCTCTCCTCTGGAAACACCATATATTTT. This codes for CASRRGQGLSSGNTIYF.

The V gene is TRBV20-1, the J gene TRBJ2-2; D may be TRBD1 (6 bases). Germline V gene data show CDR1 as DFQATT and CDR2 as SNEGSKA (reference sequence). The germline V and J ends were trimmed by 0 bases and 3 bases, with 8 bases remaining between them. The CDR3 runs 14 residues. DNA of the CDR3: TGCAGTGCTAGAGATCAGGGGCACACCGGGGAGCTGTTTTTT. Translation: CSARDQGHTGELFF.

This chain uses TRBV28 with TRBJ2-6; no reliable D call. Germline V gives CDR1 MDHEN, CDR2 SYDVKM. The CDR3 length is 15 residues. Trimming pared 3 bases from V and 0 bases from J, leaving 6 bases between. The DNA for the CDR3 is TGTGCCAGCAGTTTCCCCGACTCTGGGGCCAACGTCCTGACTTTC. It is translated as CASSFPDSGANVLTF.

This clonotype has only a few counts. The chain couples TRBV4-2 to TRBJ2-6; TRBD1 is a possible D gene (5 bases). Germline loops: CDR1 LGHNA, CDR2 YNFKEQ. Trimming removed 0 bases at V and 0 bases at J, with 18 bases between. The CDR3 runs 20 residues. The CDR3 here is CASSQEKTRQLLSGANVLTF. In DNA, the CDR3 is TGTGCCAGCAGCCAAGAAAAGACGAGACAGCTCCTCTCTGGGGCCAACGTCCTGACTTTC.

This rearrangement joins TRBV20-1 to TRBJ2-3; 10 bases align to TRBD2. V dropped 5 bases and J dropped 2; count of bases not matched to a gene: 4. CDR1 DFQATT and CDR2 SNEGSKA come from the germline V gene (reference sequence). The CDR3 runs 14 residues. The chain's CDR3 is CSARSGRPTDTQYF. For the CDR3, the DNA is TGCAGTGCTCGTAGCGGGAGGCCCACAGATACGCAGTATTTT.

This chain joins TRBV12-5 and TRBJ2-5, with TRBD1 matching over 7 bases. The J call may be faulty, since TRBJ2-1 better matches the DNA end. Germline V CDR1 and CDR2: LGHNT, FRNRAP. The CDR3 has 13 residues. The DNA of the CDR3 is TGTGCTAGTGGTTTGTCCCCAGGGGGTGAGCAGTTCTTC. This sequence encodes CASGLSPGGEQFF.

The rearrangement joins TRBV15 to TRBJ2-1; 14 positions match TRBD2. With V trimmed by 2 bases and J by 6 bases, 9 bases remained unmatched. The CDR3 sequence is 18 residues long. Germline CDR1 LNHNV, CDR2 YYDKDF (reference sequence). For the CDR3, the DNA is TGTGCCACCAGCAGAAACAACCTGGGACTAGCGGGAGCCAATGAGCAGTTCTTC. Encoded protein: CATSRNNLGLAGANEQFF.

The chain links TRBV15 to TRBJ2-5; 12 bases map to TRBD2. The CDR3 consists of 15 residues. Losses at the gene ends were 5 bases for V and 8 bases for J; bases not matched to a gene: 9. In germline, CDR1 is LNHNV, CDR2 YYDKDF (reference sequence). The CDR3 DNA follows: TGTGCCACCAGCGGTTCTAGCGGGAGGGGCCAAACCCAGTACTTC. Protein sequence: CATSGSSGRGQTQYF.

In nucleotides, the CDR3 is TGCAGTGCTAGAGATGTTAGCGGGGGGACAGATACGCAGTATTTT. Its translation: CSARDVSGGTDTQYF. V and J are TRBV20-1 and TRBJ2-3, with 10 bases fitting TRBD2. The CDR3 is 15 amino acids. Germline V gives CDR1 DFQATT, CDR2 SNEGSKA (reference sequence). The ends lost 0 bases at V and 3 bases at J; junction bases unmatched: 3.

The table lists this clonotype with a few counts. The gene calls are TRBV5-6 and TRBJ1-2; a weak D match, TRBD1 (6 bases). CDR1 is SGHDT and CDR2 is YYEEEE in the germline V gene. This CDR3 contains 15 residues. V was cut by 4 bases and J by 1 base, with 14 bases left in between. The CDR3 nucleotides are TGTGCCAGCAGCATGGACAGCCTTCTTAACTATGGCTACACCTTC. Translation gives CASSMDSLLNYGYTF.